The 2 T cell receptor beta chains below come from one sample, sequenced in a study of blood T cell repertoires in COVID-19. Sequencing used immunoSEQ multiplex PCR; TCRdb keeps in-frame clones, though not all of them. The sample lists about 140,000 clones, roughly 88% occurring once. Specimen: peripheral blood. These receptors were collected from a woman between 50 and 59 years old with acute or convalescent COVID-19.

This chain uses TRBV6-5 with TRBJ1-2; 7 nucleotides match TRBD1. This CDR3 contains 14 residues. V shed 8 bases, J shed 6 bases, and the junction held 12 bases outside the gene matches. Per germline, CDR1 MNHEY and CDR2 SVGAGI. The chain's CDR3 is CASGRGRYLDGYTF. Here the CDR3 DNA reads TGTGCCAGCGGCAGGGGGAGATATCTGGATGGCTACACCTTC.

V gene TRBV18 combines with J gene TRBJ2-6; 9 positions agree with TRBD2. There are 19 residues in the CDR3. The junction had 9 bases not matched to a gene; V was cut back by 3 bases and J by 0 bases. Germline CDR1 and CDR2: KGHSH and LQKENI. The CDR3 region has the DNA TGTGCCAGCTCACCTCCCGGGACTAGCCTTTACTCTGGGGCCAACGTCCTGACTTTC. It encodes CASSPPGTSLYSGANVLTF.